This T cell receptor (beta chain) emerged from a study of blood T cell repertoires in COVID-19. In the study overall: COVID-19 samples collected from the United States, Italy and Spain covered acute and convalescent phases. T cells, B-cell-depleted T cells, or PBMCs supplied cDNA or gDNA.

Per the study methods: For nucleated cells, counts were estimated from reference gene primer amplification. Method: immunoSEQ multiplex PCR; TCRdb's copy keeps in-frame clones and lacks some. V and J calls and clone size come straight from that table; D and trimming were deduced from the DNA. The sample carries hundreds of thousands of clones, around 90% recorded once. From germline, CDR1 is SGHVS and CDR2 FNYEAQ. Trimming left V 1 base short and J 2 bases short, with 7 bases between. The CDR3 totals 14 residues. J is TRBJ2-3 and V is TRBV7-6, with no clear D. The receptor comes from a man aged 18 to 29 with active or convalescent COVID-19. The sample was peripheral blood. The CDR3 nucleotides are TGTGCCAGCAGCTTAGGCGGCAACACAGATACGCAGTATTTT. It yields the protein CASSLGGNTDTQYF.